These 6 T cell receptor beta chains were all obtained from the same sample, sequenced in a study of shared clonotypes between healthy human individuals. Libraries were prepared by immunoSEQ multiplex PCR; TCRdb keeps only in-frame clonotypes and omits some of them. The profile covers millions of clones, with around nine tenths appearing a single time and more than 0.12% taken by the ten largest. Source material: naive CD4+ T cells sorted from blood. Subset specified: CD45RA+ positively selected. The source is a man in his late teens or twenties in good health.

This CDR3 reads CASSLGGGREETQYF. The CDR3 DNA is TGTGCCAGCAGCTTAGGAGGGGGACGGGAAGAGACCCAGTACTTC. This chain connects TRBV11-2 to TRBJ2-5; tentative D call: TRBD1 (6 bases). The V and J ends lost 1 base and 3 bases respectively, with 12 bases between them. The CDR3 runs 15 residues. The germline V gene has CDR1 SGHAT and CDR2 FQNNGV.

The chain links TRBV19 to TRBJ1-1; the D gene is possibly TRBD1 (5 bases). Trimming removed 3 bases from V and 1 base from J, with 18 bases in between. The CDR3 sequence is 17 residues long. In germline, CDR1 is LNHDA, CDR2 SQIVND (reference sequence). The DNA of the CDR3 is TGTGCCAGTAGTATGAGAGCCCAGGGTTTAGGGAACACTGAAGCTTTCTTT. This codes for CASSMRAQGLGNTEAFF. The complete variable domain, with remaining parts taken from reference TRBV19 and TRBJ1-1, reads DGGITQSPKYLFRKEGQNVTLSCEQNLNHDAMYWYRQDPGQGLRLIYYSQIVNDFQKGDIAEGYSVSREKKESFPLTVTSAQKNPTAFYLCASSMRAQGLGNTEAFFGQGTRLTVV.

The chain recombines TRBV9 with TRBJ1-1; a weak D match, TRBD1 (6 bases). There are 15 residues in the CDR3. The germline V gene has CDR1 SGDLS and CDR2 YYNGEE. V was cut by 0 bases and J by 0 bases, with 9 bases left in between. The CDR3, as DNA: TGTGCCAGCAGCGTAGAGGACAGAGTGAACACTGAAGCTTTCTTT. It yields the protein CASSVEDRVNTEAFF.

CDR3 bases: TGTGCCAGCAGCTTAGAGGTCAGCTCTGGGGCCAACGTCCTGACTTTC. Translating it yields CASSLEVSSGANVLTF. The rearrangement links TRBV11-2 to TRBJ2-6; D gene ambiguous. The CDR3 runs to 16 residues. V was trimmed by 0 bases and J by 0 bases, leaving 6 bases between them. Germline values: CDR1 SGHAT, CDR2 FQNNGV.

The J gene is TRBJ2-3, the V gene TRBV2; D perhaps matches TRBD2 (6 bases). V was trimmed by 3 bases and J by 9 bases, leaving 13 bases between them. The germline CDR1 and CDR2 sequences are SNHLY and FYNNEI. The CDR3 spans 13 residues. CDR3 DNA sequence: TGTGCCAGCAGTGAGGGGACTCTTAAGACGCAGTATTTT. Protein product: CASSEGTLKTQYF.

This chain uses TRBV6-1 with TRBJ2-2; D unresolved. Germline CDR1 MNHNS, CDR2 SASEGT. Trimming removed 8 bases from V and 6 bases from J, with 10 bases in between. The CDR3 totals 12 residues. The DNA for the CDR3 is TGTGCCAGCCGATGGTCCGCCGGGGAGCTGTTTTTT. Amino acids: CASRWSAGELFF.